This T cell receptor beta chain was sequenced for a study of OX40 agonist ivuxolimab in advanced cancers. As for the study in general: An anti-OX40 (CD134) antibody with agonistic activity, ivuxolimab, was administered to patients. Patients received intravenous ivuxolimab every 2 weeks at 0.01 to 10 mg/kg.

TCRdb's table, derived via immunoSEQ multiplex PCR, lists solely in-frame clones and lacks some. The sample shows roughly 90,000 clones, 94% of them seen only once. Per the germline V gene, CDR1 is MNHEY and CDR2 is SVGAGI. V lost 7 bases and J 0 bases, leaving 7 bases between the germline ends. This CDR3 has 13 amino acids. The chain combines TRBV6-5 with TRBJ1-5; D is unresolved. This material consisted of CD4+ or CD8+ T cells sorted from blood, taken in a trial of the OX40 agonist ivuxolimab. The sequence was obtained from an adult with an advanced solid tumor such as melanoma, head and neck, liver or kidney cancer. DNA of the CDR3: TGTGCCAGCACCCACGGTAGCAATCAGCCCCAGCATTTT. As protein: CASTHGSNQPQHF.